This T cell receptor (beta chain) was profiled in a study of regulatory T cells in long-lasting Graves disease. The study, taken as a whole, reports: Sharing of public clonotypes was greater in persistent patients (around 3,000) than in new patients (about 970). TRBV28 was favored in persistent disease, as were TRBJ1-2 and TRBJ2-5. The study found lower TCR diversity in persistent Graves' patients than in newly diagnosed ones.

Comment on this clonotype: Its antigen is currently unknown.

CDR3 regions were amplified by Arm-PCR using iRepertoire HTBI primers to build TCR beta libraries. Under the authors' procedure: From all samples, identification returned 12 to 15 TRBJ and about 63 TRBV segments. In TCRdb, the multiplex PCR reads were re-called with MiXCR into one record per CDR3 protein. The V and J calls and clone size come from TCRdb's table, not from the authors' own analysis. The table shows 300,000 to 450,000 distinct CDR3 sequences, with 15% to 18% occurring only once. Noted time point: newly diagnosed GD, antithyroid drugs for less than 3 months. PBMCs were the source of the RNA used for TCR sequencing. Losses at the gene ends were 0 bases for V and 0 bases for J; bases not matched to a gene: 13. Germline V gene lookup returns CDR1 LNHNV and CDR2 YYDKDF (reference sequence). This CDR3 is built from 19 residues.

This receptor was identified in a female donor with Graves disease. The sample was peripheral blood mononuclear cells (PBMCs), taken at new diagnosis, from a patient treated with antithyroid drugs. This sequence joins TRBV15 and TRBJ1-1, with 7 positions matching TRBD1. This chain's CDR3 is CATSRDFSWGTVLNTEAFF. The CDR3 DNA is TGTGCCACCAGCAGAGATTTCTCCTGGGGGACAGTCCTGAACACTGAAGCTTTCTTT.